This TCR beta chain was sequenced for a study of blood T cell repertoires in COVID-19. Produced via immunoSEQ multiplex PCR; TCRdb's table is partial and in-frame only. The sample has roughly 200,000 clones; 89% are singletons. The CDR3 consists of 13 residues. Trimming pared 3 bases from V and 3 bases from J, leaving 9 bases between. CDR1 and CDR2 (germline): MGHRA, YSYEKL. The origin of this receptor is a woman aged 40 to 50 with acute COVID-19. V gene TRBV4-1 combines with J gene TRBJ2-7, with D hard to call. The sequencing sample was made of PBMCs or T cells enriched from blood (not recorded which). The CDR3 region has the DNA TGCGCCAGCAGCCAGGGCCTGAACTACGAGCAGTACTTC. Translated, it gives CASSQGLNYEQYF.